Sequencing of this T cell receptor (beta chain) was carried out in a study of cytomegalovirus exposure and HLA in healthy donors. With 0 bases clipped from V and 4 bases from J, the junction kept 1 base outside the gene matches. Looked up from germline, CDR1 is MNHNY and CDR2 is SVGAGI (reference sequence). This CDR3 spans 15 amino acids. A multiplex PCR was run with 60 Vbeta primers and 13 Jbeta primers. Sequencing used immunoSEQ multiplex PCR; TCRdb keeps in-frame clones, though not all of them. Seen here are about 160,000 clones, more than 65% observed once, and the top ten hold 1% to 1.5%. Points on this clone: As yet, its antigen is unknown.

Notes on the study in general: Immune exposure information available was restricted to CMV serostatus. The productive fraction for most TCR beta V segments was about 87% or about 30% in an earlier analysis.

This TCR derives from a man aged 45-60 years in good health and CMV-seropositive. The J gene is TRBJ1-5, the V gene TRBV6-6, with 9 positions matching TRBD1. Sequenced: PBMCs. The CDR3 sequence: CASSYSGTGNQPQHF. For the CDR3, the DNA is TGTGCCAGCAGTTACTCCGGGACAGGGAATCAGCCCCAGCATTTT.